The source of this T cell receptor (beta chain) is a study of OX40 agonist ivuxolimab in advanced cancers. In the study overall: The mean age was roughly 60 years, ranging from about 20 to 90, with about 87% of participants male.

Cycle 7 day 1, cycle 4 day 1, and baseline were the timepoints at which blood was sampled. Study-wide points: On average, CD8+ T cells had more expanded clones than CD4+. Clones of CD4+ and CD8+ blood T cells grew by week 6 at doses of 0.1 to 3.0 mg/kg.

Here immunoSEQ multiplex PCR was the method, and the copy in TCRdb shows in-frame clones only, minus some. The sample includes around 49,000 clones, about 75% of them seen just once. Note on this clone: Its antigen is undetermined.

CDR1 is SGHAT and CDR2 is FQNNGV in the germline V gene. CDR3 length: 14 residues. V was clipped by 6 bases and J by 1 base, with 12 bases between them. The chain is built from TRBV11-2 and TRBJ1-1; D is unclear. The receptor was derived from an adult with an advanced solid tumor such as melanoma, head and neck, liver or kidney cancer. This specimen was CD4+ or CD8+ T cells sorted from blood, taken in a trial of the OX40 agonist ivuxolimab. CDR3 region: CASRWTVENTEAFF. The CDR3 region has the DNA TGTGCCAGCAGGTGGACTGTGGAGAACACTGAAGCTTTCTTT.